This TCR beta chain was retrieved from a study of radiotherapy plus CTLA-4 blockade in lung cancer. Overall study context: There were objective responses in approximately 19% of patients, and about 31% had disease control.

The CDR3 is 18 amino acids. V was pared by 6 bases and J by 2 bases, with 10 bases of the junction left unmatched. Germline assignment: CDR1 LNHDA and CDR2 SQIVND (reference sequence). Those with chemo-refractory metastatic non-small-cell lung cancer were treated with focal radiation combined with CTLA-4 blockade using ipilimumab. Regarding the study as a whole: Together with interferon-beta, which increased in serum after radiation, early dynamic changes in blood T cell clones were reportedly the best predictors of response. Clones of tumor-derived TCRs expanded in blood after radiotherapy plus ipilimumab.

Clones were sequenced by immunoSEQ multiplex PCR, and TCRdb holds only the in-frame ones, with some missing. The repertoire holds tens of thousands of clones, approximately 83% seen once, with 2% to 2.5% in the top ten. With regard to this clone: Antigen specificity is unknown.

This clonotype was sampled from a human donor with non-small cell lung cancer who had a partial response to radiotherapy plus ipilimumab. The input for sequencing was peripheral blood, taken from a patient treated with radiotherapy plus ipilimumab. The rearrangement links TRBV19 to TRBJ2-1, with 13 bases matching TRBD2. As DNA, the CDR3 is TGTGCCAGTAGAACGACTAGCGGGAGGCCCAGGGCCTACAATGAGCAGTTCTTC. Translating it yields CASRTTSGRPRAYNEQFF.